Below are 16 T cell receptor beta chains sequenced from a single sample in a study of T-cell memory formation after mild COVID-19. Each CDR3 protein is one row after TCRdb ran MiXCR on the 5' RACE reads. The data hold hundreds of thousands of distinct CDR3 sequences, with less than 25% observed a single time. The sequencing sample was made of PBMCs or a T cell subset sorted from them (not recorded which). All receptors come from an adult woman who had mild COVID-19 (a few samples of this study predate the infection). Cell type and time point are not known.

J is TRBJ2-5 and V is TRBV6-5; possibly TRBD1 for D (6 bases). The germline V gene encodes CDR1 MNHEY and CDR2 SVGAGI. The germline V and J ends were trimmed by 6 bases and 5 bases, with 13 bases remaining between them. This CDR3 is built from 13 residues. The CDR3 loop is CASRRGLVETQYF. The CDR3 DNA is TGTGCCAGCAGAAGGGGGTTGGTCGAGACCCAGTACTTC.

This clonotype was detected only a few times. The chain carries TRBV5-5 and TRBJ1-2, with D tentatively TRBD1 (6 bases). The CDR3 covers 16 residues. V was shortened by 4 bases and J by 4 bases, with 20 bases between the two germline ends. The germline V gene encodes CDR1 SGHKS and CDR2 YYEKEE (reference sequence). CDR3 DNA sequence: TGTGCCAGCAGCCCTAGGGAGCAGGGGCCGGTCTATGGCTACACCTTC. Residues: CASSPREQGPVYGYTF.

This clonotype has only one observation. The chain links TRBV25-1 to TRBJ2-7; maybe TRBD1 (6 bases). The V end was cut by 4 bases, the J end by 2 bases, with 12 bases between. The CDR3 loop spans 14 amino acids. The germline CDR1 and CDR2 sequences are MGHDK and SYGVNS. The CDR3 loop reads CASSATRDTYEQYF. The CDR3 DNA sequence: TGTGCCAGCAGTGCTACCCGGGACACCTACGAGCAGTACTTC.

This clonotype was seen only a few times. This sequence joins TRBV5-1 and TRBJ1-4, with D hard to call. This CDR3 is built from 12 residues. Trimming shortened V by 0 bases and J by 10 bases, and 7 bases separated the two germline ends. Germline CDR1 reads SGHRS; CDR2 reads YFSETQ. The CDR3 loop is CASSLVGGKLFF. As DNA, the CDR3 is TGCGCCAGCAGCTTGGTGGGCGGAAAACTGTTTTTT.

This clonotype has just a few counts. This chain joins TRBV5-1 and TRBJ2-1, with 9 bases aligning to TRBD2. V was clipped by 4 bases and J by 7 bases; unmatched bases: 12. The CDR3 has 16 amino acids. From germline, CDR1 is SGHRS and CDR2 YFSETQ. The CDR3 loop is CASSHPLRGGRNEQFF. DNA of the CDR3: TGCGCCAGCAGCCACCCTTTGCGGGGGGGAAGAAATGAGCAGTTCTTC.

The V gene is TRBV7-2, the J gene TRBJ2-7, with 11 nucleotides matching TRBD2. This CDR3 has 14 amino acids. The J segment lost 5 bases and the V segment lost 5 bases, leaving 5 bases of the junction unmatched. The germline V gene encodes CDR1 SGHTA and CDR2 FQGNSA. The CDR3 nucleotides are TGTGCCAGCAGCATGGGACTAGCGGCCCACGAGCAGTACTTC. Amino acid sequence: CASSMGLAAHEQYF.

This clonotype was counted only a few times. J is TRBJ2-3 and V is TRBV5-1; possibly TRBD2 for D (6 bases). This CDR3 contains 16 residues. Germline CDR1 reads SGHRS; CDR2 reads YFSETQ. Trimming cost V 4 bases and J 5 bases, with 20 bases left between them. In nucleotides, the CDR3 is TGCGCCAGCAGCGGGCTTGAGCGGGCGGCAGGAGATACGCAGTATTTT. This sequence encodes CASSGLERAAGDTQYF.

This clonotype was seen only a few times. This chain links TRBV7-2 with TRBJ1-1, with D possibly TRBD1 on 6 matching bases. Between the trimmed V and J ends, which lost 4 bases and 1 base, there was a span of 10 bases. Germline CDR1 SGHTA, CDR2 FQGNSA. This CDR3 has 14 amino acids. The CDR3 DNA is TGTGCCAGCAGCTCACGACAGGCGAACACTGAAGCTTTCTTT. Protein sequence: CASSSRQANTEAFF.

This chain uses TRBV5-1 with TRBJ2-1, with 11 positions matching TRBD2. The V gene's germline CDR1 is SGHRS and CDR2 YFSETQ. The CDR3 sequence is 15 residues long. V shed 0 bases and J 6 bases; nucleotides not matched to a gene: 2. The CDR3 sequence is CASSLVSGGANEQFF. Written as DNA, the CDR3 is TGCGCCAGCAGCTTGGTTAGCGGGGGGGCCAATGAGCAGTTCTTC. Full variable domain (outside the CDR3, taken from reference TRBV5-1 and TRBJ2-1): KAGVTQTPRYLIKTRGQQVTLSCSPISGHRSVSWYQQTPGQGLQFLFEYFSETQRNKGNFPGRFSGRQFSNSRSEMNVSTLELGDSALYLCASSLVSGGANEQFFGPGTRLTVL.

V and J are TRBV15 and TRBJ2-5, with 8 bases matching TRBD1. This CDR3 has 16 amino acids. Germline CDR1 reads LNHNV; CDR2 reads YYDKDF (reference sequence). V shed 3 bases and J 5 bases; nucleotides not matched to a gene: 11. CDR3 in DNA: TGTGCCACCAGCAGGGCCGGACAGGGTTACGGCGAGACCCAGTACTTC. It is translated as CATSRAGQGYGETQYF.

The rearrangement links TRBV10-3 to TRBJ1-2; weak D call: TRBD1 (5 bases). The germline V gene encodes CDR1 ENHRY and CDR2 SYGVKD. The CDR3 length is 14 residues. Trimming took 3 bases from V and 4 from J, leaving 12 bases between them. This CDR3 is CAISDPTDGYGYTF. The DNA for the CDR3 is TGTGCCATCAGTGACCCGACAGATGGCTATGGCTACACCTTC.

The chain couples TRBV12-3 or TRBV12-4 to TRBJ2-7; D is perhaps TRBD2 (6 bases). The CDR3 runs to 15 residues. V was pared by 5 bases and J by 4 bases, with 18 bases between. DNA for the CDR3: TGTGCCAGCAGTCCGCGGGAAAGGGGTTCTTACGAGCAGTACTTC. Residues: CASSPRERGSYEQYF.

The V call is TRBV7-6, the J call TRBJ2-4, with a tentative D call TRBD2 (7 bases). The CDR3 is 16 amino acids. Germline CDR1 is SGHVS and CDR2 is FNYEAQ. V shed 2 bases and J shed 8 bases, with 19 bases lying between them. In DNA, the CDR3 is TGTGCCAGCAGCTTAAAATCACGGGGGGCCGGAGACATTCAGTACTTC. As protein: CASSLKSRGAGDIQYF. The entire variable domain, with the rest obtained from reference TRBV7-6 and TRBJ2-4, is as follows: GAGVSQSPRYKVTKRGQDVALRCDPISGHVSLYWYRQALGQGPEFLTYFNYEAQQDKSGLPNDRFSAERPEGSISTLTIQRTEQRDSAMYRCASSLKSRGAGDIQYFGAGTRLSVL.

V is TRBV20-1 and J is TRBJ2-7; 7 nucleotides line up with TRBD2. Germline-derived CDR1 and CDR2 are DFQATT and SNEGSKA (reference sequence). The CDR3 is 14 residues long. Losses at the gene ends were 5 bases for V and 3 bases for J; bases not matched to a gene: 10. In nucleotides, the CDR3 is TGCAGTGCTCGGGGCGAGAGCGGGGTCTACGAGCAGTACTTC. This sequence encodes CSARGESGVYEQYF.

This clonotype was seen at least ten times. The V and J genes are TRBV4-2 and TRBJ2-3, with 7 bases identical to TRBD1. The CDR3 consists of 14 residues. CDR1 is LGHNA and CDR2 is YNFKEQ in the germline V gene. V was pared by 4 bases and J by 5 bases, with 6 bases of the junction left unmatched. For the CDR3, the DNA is TGTGCCAGCAGCCCCAGGACAGGTGGAGATACGCAGTATTTT. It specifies CASSPRTGGDTQYF.

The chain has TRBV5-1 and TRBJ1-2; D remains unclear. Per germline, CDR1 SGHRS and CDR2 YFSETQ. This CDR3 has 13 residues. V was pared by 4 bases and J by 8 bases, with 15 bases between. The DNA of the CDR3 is TGCGCCAGCAGCGAAGAGACATGGGCAGGCTACACCTTC. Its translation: CASSEETWAGYTF.